This TCR beta chain was captured in a study of T cell responses to AZD1222 COVID-19 vaccine. Regarding the study as a whole: It should be noted that donors were predominantly white British and more often female, and clonal diversity was possibly underestimated.

As to this clone: As yet, its antigen is unknown.

The table came from immunoSEQ multiplex PCR; TCRdb's copy has only in-frame clones and leaves some out. Of about 150,000 clones listed, around nine tenths are singletons. The clonotype comes from an adult in good health. This specimen consisted of peripheral blood, obtained on day 0 of AZD1222 vaccination.

The CDR3 loop reads CASSQGRGSYNEQFF. Written as DNA, the CDR3 is TGTGCCAGCAGCCAAGGAAGGGGATCGTACAATGAGCAGTTCTTC. The chain recombines TRBV14 with TRBJ2-1; perhaps TRBD1 as D (5 bases). Germline CDR1 is SGHDN and CDR2 is FVKESK. The CDR3 runs to 15 residues. Trimming pared 1 base from V and 4 bases from J, leaving 11 bases between.